The T cell receptor (beta chain) described here comes from a study of identical twins. TCRdb ran MiXCR on the 5' RACE reads and lists one entry per CDR3 protein. The sample shows 690,000 or so distinct CDR3 sequences, about 9.4% of them seen only once. Study-wide results and caveats: Researchers reported excess low generation probability among twin-shared out-of-frame alpha sequences.

The sample holds a few counts of this clonotype. Its matching antigen is unknown. The CDR3 covers 14 residues. Germline values: CDR1 SGHVS, CDR2 FQNEAQ. Trimming shortened V by 1 base and J by 0 bases, and 7 bases separated the two germline ends. This sample was also put to use in a study of yellow fever vaccine responses in identical twins. That work states: Vaccine T cell responses of twins reportedly seemed partly convergent and partly personalized.

The sequencing input was PBMCs. This TCR was recovered from a woman aged 18-30 years in good health. This chain connects TRBV7-8 to TRBJ2-7, with D hard to call. The CDR3 is CASSLGLISYEQYF. CDR3 coding DNA: TGTGCCAGCAGCTTAGGACTCATCTCCTACGAGCAGTACTTC.